This entry concerns a single TCR beta chain. Its antigen is as yet unknown. These data belong to a study of cytomegalovirus exposure and HLA in healthy donors. The study's findings and limits: When analyzed later, the rates of TCR association showed variation by HLA locus, with DRB1 the most and HLA-C the fewest. Per a later analysis, HLA-associated TCR beta chains showed more clonal expansion than other, equally common TCR beta chains. Immune exposure information available was restricted to CMV serostatus. For most TCR sequences rarity was the rule, although some public TCRs occurred in many donors.

Germline lookup yields CDR1 SGHKS and CDR2 YYEKEE (reference sequence). The CDR3 has 15 residues. Trimming took off 1 base at V and 5 bases at J, with 15 bases between the two ends. The PCR had 60 Vbeta and 13 Jbeta primers. Clones were read by immunoSEQ multiplex PCR, and TCRdb kept only the in-frame ones, dropping some. The table for this sample gives about 140,000 clones. Specimen: PBMCs. The source is a woman under 30 in good health and CMV-seronegative. The chain joins TRBV5-5 to TRBJ1-1; maybe TRBD1 (5 bases). CDR3 loop: CASSLFAGLETEAFF. The CDR3 nucleotides read TGTGCCAGCAGCTTGTTTGCAGGGTTAGAGACTGAAGCTTTCTTT.